The sequence of this TCR beta chain was determined in a study of T cell repertoires in cytomegalovirus infection. Across the study: The public TCR beta signatures pointed to both CMV infection and matching HLA type.

There are many counts of this clonotype. Each CDR3 protein is one row after TCRdb ran MiXCR on the reads. The data show about 530,000 distinct CDR3 sequences, less than 30% seen once. Germline CDR1 and CDR2: SEHNR and FQNEAQ (reference sequence). The CDR3 has 14 residues. Losses at the gene ends were 3 bases for V and 2 bases for J; bases not matched to a gene: 3. The source is a human donor in good health (CMV status not recorded). Some clones in this sample may be carry-over from other donors' samples. V usage is TRBV7-9 and J usage is TRBJ1-2; 7 positions agree with TRBD1. The sample consisted of PBMCs. The CDR3 sequence is CASSLETGNYGYTF. The CDR3 DNA reads TGTGCCAGCAGCTTGGAGACAGGGAACTATGGCTACACCTTC.